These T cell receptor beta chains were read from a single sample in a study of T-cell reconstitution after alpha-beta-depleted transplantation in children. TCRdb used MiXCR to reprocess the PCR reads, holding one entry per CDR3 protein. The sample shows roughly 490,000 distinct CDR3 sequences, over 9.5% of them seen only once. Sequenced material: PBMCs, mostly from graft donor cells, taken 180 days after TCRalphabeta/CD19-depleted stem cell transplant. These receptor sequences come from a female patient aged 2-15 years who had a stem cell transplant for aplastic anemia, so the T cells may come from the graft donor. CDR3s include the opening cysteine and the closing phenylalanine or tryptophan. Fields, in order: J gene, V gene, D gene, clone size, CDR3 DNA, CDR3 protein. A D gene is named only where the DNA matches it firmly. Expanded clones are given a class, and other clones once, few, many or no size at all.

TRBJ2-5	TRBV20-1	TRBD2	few	TGCAGTTCATATCCGGCTAGCGGGGAAGAGACCCAGTACTTC	CSSYPASGEETQYF
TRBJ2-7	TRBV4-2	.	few	TGTGCCAGCAGCCGCCTGGTGCAGGCGACCTCCTACGAGCAGTACTTC	CASSRLVQATSYEQYF
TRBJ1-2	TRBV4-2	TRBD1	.	TGTGCCAGCAGCCAAGATTCGGGACAGGCTTTCTATGGCTACACCTTC	CASSQDSGQAFYGYTF
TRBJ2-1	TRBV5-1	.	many	TGCGCCAGCAGCTTGTTCTCCTACCCGAGCTCCTACAATGAGCAGTTCTTC	CASSLFSYPSSYNEQFF
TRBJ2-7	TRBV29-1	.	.	TGCAGCGTTGAAGGGCAGGGCGGCAACGAGCAGTACTTC	CSVEGQGGNEQYF
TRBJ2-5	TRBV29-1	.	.	TGCAGCGTTGCAGGGGTTACTAGAGGAGAGACCCAGTACTTC	CSVAGVTRGETQYF
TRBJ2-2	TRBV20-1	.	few	TGCAGTGCTAGAGGGGCTGGAGAGCTGTTTTTT	CSARGAGELFF
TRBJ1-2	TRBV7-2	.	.	TGTGCCAGCAGCTTAGCGCGTCTAGCAGGGTTCAACTATGGCTACACCTTC	CASSLARLAGFNYGYTF
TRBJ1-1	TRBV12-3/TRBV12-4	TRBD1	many	TGTGCCAGCAGTCAGCGGGACAGTTACACTGAAGCTTTCTTT	CASSQRDSYTEAFF
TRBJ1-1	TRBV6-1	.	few	TGTGCCAGTAGCCGCGGGGCGGACACTGAAGCTTTCTTT	CASSRGADTEAFF
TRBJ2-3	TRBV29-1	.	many	TGCAGCTATGACAGTGTTCCCGGAGATACGCAGTATTTT	CSYDSVPGDTQYF
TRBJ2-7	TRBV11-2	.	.	TGTGCCAGCAGCTCCCTAACAGCCTACGAGCAGTACTTC	CASSSLTAYEQYF
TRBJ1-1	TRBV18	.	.	TGTGCCAGCTCACCACCTCCGACAGGGAACACTGAAGCTTTCTTT	CASSPPPTGNTEAFF
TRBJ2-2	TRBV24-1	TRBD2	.	TGTGCCACCCGAGCGGGGGGCGAGGCCGGGGAGCTGTTTTTT	CATRAGGEAGELFF
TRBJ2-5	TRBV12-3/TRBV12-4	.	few	TGTGCCAGCAGTTTAAGGGGCCGTACAATCCAAGAGACCCAGTACTTC	CASSLRGRTIQETQYF
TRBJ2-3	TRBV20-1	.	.	TGCAGTGCTCCGGGTCGCACAGATACGCAGTATTTT	CSAPGRTDTQYF
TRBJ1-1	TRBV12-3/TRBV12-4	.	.	TGTGCCAGTCATTCCGGGGCCCTGAACACTGAAGCTTTCTTT	CASHSGALNTEAFF
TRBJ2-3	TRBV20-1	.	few	TGCAGTGCTAGAGAGGATACGGGCCACTCGAATACGCAGTATTTT	CSAREDTGHSNTQYF
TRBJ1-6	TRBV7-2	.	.	TGTGCCAGCAGCTCCCACTCGGCCCCCCTCCACTTT	CASSSHSAPLHF
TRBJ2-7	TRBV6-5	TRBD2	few	TGTGCCAGCATTACTAGAGCGGGATCCTACGAGCAGTACTTC	CASITRAGSYEQYF
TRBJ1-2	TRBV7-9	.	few	TGTGCCAGCAGCTTACAGGGTGAGACCTTC	CASSLQGETF
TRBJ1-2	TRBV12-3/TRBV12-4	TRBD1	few	TGTGCCAGCGGGACAGAGGTAACCTATGGCTACACCTTC	CASGTEVTYGYTF
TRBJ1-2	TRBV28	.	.	TGTGCCAGCAGTTTTTTTGGGGCGACTAACTATGGCTACACCTTC	CASSFFGATNYGYTF
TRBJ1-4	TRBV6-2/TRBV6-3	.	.	TGTGCCAGCAGTCCGTTGGGGGCACACGAAAAACTGTTTTTT	CASSPLGAHEKLFF
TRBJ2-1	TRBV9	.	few	TGTGCCAGCAGCGCTCAAAGGGCGCATCACAATGAGCAGTTCTTC	CASSAQRAHHNEQFF
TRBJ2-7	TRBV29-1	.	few	TGCAGCGGCTATACAGGGATTGGCTACGAGCAGTACTTC	CSGYTGIGYEQYF
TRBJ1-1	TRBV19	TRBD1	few	TGTGCCAGTAGTATAGATCCCCCAGGGGGCAACACTGAAGCTTTCTTT	CASSIDPPGGNTEAFF
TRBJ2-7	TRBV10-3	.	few	TGTGCCATCAGTGAGTCGGGACACTACGAGCAGTACTTC	CAISESGHYEQYF
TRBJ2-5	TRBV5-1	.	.	TGCGCCAGCAACTTGGTTACGGGAGAGACCCAGTACTTC	CASNLVTGETQYF
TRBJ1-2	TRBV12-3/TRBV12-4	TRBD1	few	TGTGCCAGCTGGCAGGGGGGGCACTATGGCTACACCTTC	CASWQGGHYGYTF
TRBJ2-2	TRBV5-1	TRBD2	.	TGCGCCAGCAGCTTGCCACCGGGACTAGATAGCACCGGGGAGCTGTTTTTT	CASSLPPGLDSTGELFF
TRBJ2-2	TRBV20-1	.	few	TGCAGTGCGAGCAGGACTGGAGACACCGGGGAGCTGTTTTTT	CSASRTGDTGELFF
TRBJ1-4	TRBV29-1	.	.	TGCAGCGTTCCCGCCAAGGCGGGACTGTTTTTT	CSVPAKAGLFF